One and the same sample provided the 27 T cell receptor beta chains below, sequenced in a study of blood T cell repertoires in COVID-19. Sequencing was performed with immunoSEQ multiplex PCR; in TCRdb, only in-frame clones are kept and a portion is missing. This table has 90,000 to 100,000 clones, approximately 86% appearing once. Sample: peripheral blood. The source is an elderly man with acute or convalescent COVID-19.

The sample holds one count of this clone. CDR3 region: CASSLDGLAGSYEQYF. CDR3 nucleotides: TGTGCCAGCAGCTTAGACGGACTAGCGGGGTCCTACGAGCAGTACTTC. This rearrangement joins TRBV7-8 to TRBJ2-7; 12 bases are a match to TRBD2. V lost 1 base, J lost 1 base, and 2 bases stayed unmatched. The CDR3 length is 16 residues. The V gene's germline CDR1 is SGHVS and CDR2 FQNEAQ.

The chain joins TRBV28 to TRBJ1-6, with 8 nucleotides matching TRBD1. The CDR3 covers 16 residues. CDR1 MDHEN and CDR2 SYDVKM come from the germline V gene. The CDR3 DNA sequence: TGTGCTTCAGCAACAGGGGGAAGCTCCTATAATTCACCCCTCCACTTT. Protein: CASATGGSSYNSPLHF.

This chain connects TRBV11-2 to TRBJ2-1; 12 bases are shared with TRBD2. The V and J ends lost 5 bases and 4 bases, in that order; junction bases with no gene match: 3. This CDR3 has 15 residues. CDR1 SGHAT and CDR2 FQNNGV come from the germline V gene. The CDR3 sequence is CASSPSGREYNEQFF. For the CDR3, the DNA is TGTGCCAGCAGCCCTAGCGGGAGGGAGTACAATGAGCAGTTCTTC.

This chain links TRBV10-3 with TRBJ2-1; 7 bases are a match to TRBD2. This CDR3 region has 13 residues. The V segment lost 6 bases and the J segment 10 bases; nucleotides outside the gene matches: 9. Germline CDR1 reads ENHRY; CDR2 reads SYGVKD. The CDR3 reads CAIRSGAKIEQFF. The CDR3 DNA sequence: TGTGCCATCAGGAGCGGGGCCAAAATCGAGCAGTTCTTC.

CDR3 DNA sequence: TGTGCCAGCTCACCACCGAGCGGGCCCTATGGCTACACCTTC. Translated, it gives CASSPPSGPYGYTF. V is TRBV18 and J is TRBJ1-2, with unresolved D. The CDR3 is 14 residues long. Trimming removed 0 bases from V and 4 bases from J, with 9 bases in between. Germline V gene sequence: CDR1 KGHSH, CDR2 LQKENI.

This clone was seen once. V and J are TRBV28 and TRBJ1-2; D is unresolved. Trimming left V 3 bases short and J 4 bases short, with 12 bases between. Germline V lookup: CDR1 MDHEN, CDR2 SYDVKM. The CDR3 is 14 amino acids. CDR3: CASSFRDSLYGYTF. CDR3 DNA: TGTGCCAGCAGTTTCCGAGACTCGCTCTATGGCTACACCTTC.

V usage is TRBV27 and J usage is TRBJ2-2; 9 nucleotides match TRBD2. Germline V gene data show CDR1 as MNHEY and CDR2 as SMNVEV (reference sequence). The CDR3 extends over 17 amino acids. V shed 6 bases and J 4 bases; nucleotides not matched to a gene: 12. CDR3 in amino acids: CASRRVSGGGATGELFF. The CDR3 coding sequence is TGTGCCAGCAGGAGAGTTAGCGGGGGAGGGGCCACCGGGGAGCTGTTTTTT.

The chain recombines TRBV29-1 with TRBJ2-1; 8 positions match TRBD1. The CDR3 extends over 13 amino acids. Germline CDR1 reads SQVTM; CDR2 reads ANQGSEA. The ends lost 2 bases at V and 7 bases at J; junction bases unmatched: 4. CDR3 nucleotides: TGCAGCGTTGAAACAGGGGGTACGAATGAGCAGTTCTTC. As protein: CSVETGGTNEQFF.

The V and J genes are TRBV3-1 (or the pseudogene TRBV3-2) and TRBJ2-7, with a possible D match to TRBD2 (6 bases). The length of the CDR3 is 14 residues. Trimming removed 1 base from V and 0 bases from J, with 7 bases in between. Germline V gives CDR1 LGHDT, CDR2 YNNKEL (reference sequence). The CDR3 protein is CASSQVRDSYEQYF. The CDR3 nucleotides read TGTGCCAGCAGCCAAGTGCGGGACTCCTACGAGCAGTACTTC.

This chain's CDR3 is CATSDRLNQPQHF. The CDR3, as DNA: TGTGCCACCAGTGACCGACTTAATCAGCCCCAGCATTTT. The chain employs TRBV24-1 and TRBJ1-5, with D hard to call. This CDR3 has 13 amino acids. The germline gives CDR1 KGHDR, CDR2 SFDVKD. V lost 4 bases, J lost 4 bases, and 7 bases lay in between.

The V call is TRBV28, the J call TRBJ2-5; D is undetermined. The CDR3 is made up of 14 amino acids. The germline V gene encodes CDR1 MDHEN and CDR2 SYDVKM. Between the trimmed V and J ends, which lost 8 bases and 1 base, there was a span of 14 bases. CDR3 region: CASLGSNAQETQYF. The CDR3 bases are TGTGCCAGCCTAGGTTCTAACGCCCAAGAGACCCAGTACTTC.

The chain carries TRBV10-2 and TRBJ2-7, with D possibly being TRBD1 (5 bases). The ends were cut back, 6 bases at V and 5 bases at J, with 17 bases in the middle. This CDR3 is built from 14 residues. CDR1 is WSHSY and CDR2 is SAAADI in the germline V gene. CDR3 DNA: TGCGCCAGCAGCCCCTTATTAGGGGCGAACGAGCAGTACTTC. Translating it yields CASSPLLGANEQYF.

CDR3 loop: CASSLSPGGAQETQYF. In nucleotides, the CDR3 is TGTGCCAGCAGTTTATCTCCAGGGGGCGCACAAGAGACCCAGTACTTC. V and J are TRBV27 and TRBJ2-5, with 8 bases identical to TRBD1. The CDR3 has 16 amino acids. With 0 bases clipped from V and 2 bases from J, the junction kept 5 bases outside the gene matches. Germline V lookup: CDR1 MNHEY, CDR2 SMNVEV (reference sequence).

The chain joins TRBV4-2 to TRBJ2-2; TRBD2 aligns across 8 bases. From germline, CDR1 is LGHNA and CDR2 YNFKEQ. The V gene end was trimmed by 4 bases and the J gene end by 5 bases; junction bases not matched to a gene: 9. This CDR3 has 16 amino acids. CDR3 DNA sequence: TGTGCCAGCAGCCGGAAAAGCGGGAGAGGAACCGGGGAGCTGTTTTTT. This translates into CASSRKSGRGTGELFF.

The chain uses TRBV19 and TRBJ2-2, with D possibly TRBD1 on 6 matching bases. V dropped 1 base and J dropped 3 bases, with 12 bases sitting between them. This CDR3 comprises 16 residues. Per the germline V gene, CDR1 is LNHDA and CDR2 is SQIVND (reference sequence). This CDR3 is CASSIGNRAYTGELFF. The CDR3 region has the DNA TGTGCCAGTAGTATAGGTAACAGGGCATACACCGGGGAGCTGTTTTTT. The variable domain in full, with the rest retrieved from reference TRBV19 and TRBJ2-2, is DGGITQSPKYLFRKEGQNVTLSCEQNLNHDAMYWYRQDPGQGLRLIYYSQIVNDFQKGDIAEGYSVSREKKESFPLTVTSAQKNPTAFYLCASSIGNRAYTGELFFGEGSRLTVL.

The chain has TRBV30 and TRBJ2-7; D is perhaps TRBD1 (5 bases). The V gene's germline CDR1 is GTSNPN and CDR2 SVGIG (reference sequence). The V and J ends lost 5 bases and 3 bases respectively, with 11 bases between them. The CDR3 has 12 residues. CDR3 bases: TGTGCCTGGGGAACAGGAGACTACGAGCAGTACTTC. Translated, it gives CAWGTGDYEQYF.

V and J are TRBV7-9 and TRBJ1-2, with D possibly being TRBD1 (5 bases). Germline loops: CDR1 SEHNR, CDR2 FQNEAQ (reference sequence). The CDR3 is made up of 13 amino acids. V was clipped by 3 bases and J by 4 bases, with 9 bases between them. DNA for the CDR3: TGTGCCAGCAGCTTCAGGGATGGCTATGGCTACACCTTC. Its protein is CASSFRDGYGYTF.

The V and J genes are TRBV4-3 and TRBJ2-2; D unresolved. CDR1 is LGHNA and CDR2 is YSLEER in the germline V gene. The CDR3 contains 13 residues. V shed 0 bases and J shed 6 bases, with 5 bases lying between them. The CDR3 DNA reads TGCGCCAGCAGCCAAGACAGGTCCGGGGAGCTGTTTTTT. As protein: CASSQDRSGELFF.

V gene TRBV28 combines with J gene TRBJ1-5, with 7 bases fitting TRBD1. The CDR3 runs 15 residues. Per the germline V gene, CDR1 is MDHEN and CDR2 is SYDVKM. The junction had 6 bases not matched to a gene; V was cut back by 7 bases and J by 0 bases. The chain's CDR3 is CASTQGQLSNQPQHF. Here the CDR3 DNA reads TGTGCCAGCACCCAGGGACAGCTTAGCAATCAGCCCCAGCATTTT. Drawing the rest from reference TRBV28 and TRBJ1-5, the complete variable domain is DVKVTQSSRYLVKRTGEKVFLECVQDMDHENMFWYRQDPGLGLRLIYFSYDVKMKEKGDIPEGYSVSREKKERFSLILESASTNQTSMYLCASTQGQLSNQPQHFGDGTRLSIL.

The chain joins TRBV5-6 to TRBJ2-7; 8 bases fit TRBD2. Germline V gene data show CDR1 as SGHDT and CDR2 as YYEEEE. The CDR3 spans 13 residues. The J segment lost 4 bases and the V segment lost 9 bases, leaving 9 bases of the junction unmatched. The CDR3 is CATGREGRYEQYF. DNA of the CDR3: TGTGCCACCGGCCGGGAGGGCCGTTACGAGCAGTACTTC.

The chain carries TRBV6-5 and TRBJ1-3; no clear D. The germline V gene has CDR1 MNHEY and CDR2 SVGAGI. Between the trimmed V and J ends, which lost 6 bases and 0 bases, there was a span of 9 bases. The CDR3 extends over 14 amino acids. CDR3 protein: CASSPVSSGNTIYF. The CDR3 nucleotides read TGTGCCAGCAGCCCAGTCAGCTCTGGAAACACCATATATTTT.

The V call is TRBV28, the J call TRBJ1-2; 12 bases map to TRBD1. The junction had 7 bases not matched to a gene; V was cut back by 4 bases and J by 7 bases. This CDR3 has 15 residues. Germline CDR1 reads MDHEN; CDR2 reads SYDVKM. The CDR3 DNA reads TGTGCCAGCAGTTCCCTTCCGGGACAGGGGGCTGGCTACACCTTC. Translated: CASSSLPGQGAGYTF.

V gene TRBV10-2 combines with J gene TRBJ2-7; 7 bases fit TRBD2. Germline V gene sequence: CDR1 WSHSY, CDR2 SAAADI. The CDR3 is 16 residues long. The junction had 12 bases not matched to a gene; V was cut back by 0 bases and J by 7 bases. This chain's CDR3 is CASSESSGGGVVEQYF. The CDR3 nucleotides are TGCGCCAGCAGTGAGTCGAGTGGGGGAGGGGTGGTAGAGCAGTACTTC.

The J gene is TRBJ1-1, the V gene TRBV18; D ambiguous. The V gene's germline CDR1 is KGHSH and CDR2 LQKENI. The CDR3 consists of 15 residues. V was trimmed by 5 bases and J by 0 bases, leaving 13 bases between them. CDR3 amino acids: CASSLRQFMNTEAFF. The CDR3 nucleotides read TGTGCCAGCTCATTGCGGCAGTTCATGAACACTGAAGCTTTCTTT.

The CDR3 is CASSLGGGSSYEQYF. The CDR3 coding sequence is TGTGCCAGCAGCCTCGGCGGGGGGAGCTCCTACGAGCAGTACTTC. This chain connects TRBV13 to TRBJ2-7; TRBD2 agrees at 8 bases. The CDR3 has 15 residues. Germline CDR1 reads PRHDT; CDR2 reads FYEKMQ (reference sequence). With 5 bases clipped from V and 0 bases from J, the junction kept 6 bases outside the gene matches.

J is TRBJ1-4 and V is TRBV10-1; 8 bases fit TRBD1. The J segment lost 7 bases and the V segment lost 0 bases, leaving 7 bases of the junction unmatched. This CDR3 comprises 16 residues. Per the germline V gene, CDR1 is WNHNN and CDR2 is SYGVQD (reference sequence). DNA for the CDR3: TGCGCCAGCAGTGAGTCCATGGGACAGGTGATTGAAAAACTGTTTTTT. It codes for CASSESMGQVIEKLFF.

This CDR3 reads CASSTNPGTSGTGELFF. DNA of the CDR3: TGTGCCAGCTCGACAAATCCCGGGACTAGCGGCACCGGGGAGCTGTTTTTT. The chain couples TRBV18 to TRBJ2-2; 11 nucleotides line up with TRBD2. V trimming: 6 bases; J trimming: 4 bases; junction bases outside the gene matches: 10. CDR3 length equals 17 residues. Germline lookup yields CDR1 KGHSH and CDR2 LQKENI.